These 10 T cell receptor beta chains originate from one sample sequenced in a study of CD8 T cells in ankylosing spondylitis. Study results and caveats: Characteristic, it appeared, of ankylosing spondylitis blood was a TCR beta motif of about eight highly homologous variants.

Antigens of these TCRs are unknown. TCRdb re-analysed the 5' RACE reads in MiXCR, keeping a single row per CDR3 protein. Of about 390,000 distinct CDR3 sequences listed, around 20% are singletons. The material sequenced was blood, either unsorted or a sorted T cell fraction (not recorded which). Receptor source: a male donor with ankylosing spondylitis.

The chain recombines TRBV5-1 with TRBJ2-5, with 9 bases fitting TRBD2. The CDR3 covers 16 residues. With 1 base clipped from V and 2 bases from J, the junction kept 6 bases outside the gene matches. Germline-derived CDR1 and CDR2 are SGHRS and YFSETQ. CDR3 amino acids: CASSLRPREGQETQYF. The CDR3 region has the DNA TGCGCCAGCAGCTTGAGGCCGCGGGAGGGGCAAGAGACCCAGTACTTC.

Many counts were recorded for this clonotype. This sequence joins TRBV11-2 and TRBJ2-2; D gene uncertain. The CDR3 is 13 residues long. Between the trimmed V and J ends, which lost 4 bases and 5 bases, there was a span of 8 bases. Germline V CDR1 and CDR2: SGHAT, FQNNGV. CDR3 residues: CASSWQRTGELFF. CDR3 in DNA: TGTGCCAGCAGCTGGCAGAGAACCGGGGAGCTGTTTTTT.

This clonotype came up a few times. The CDR3 is CASSLDPLAPYNEQFF. The DNA of the CDR3 is TGTGCCAGCAGCTTAGATCCGCTCGCCCCCTACAATGAGCAGTTCTTC. The chain has TRBV7-2 and TRBJ2-1; D is unclear. V lost 1 base, J lost 2 bases, and 12 bases lay in between. This CDR3 region has 16 residues. Germline values: CDR1 SGHTA, CDR2 FQGNSA.

The chain links TRBV20-1 to TRBJ2-5, with D hard to call. CDR3 length: 12 residues. The germline V gene encodes CDR1 DFQATT and CDR2 SNEGSKA (reference sequence). Trimming pared 2 bases from V and 4 bases from J, leaving 8 bases between. The CDR3 here is CSARSDGETQYF. DNA of the CDR3: TGCAGTGCTAGATCTGACGGAGAGACCCAGTACTTC.

The chain has TRBV20-1 and TRBJ1-5; D is unresolved. This CDR3 is built from 13 residues. The V gene's germline CDR1 is DFQATT and CDR2 SNEGSKA (reference sequence). The V end lost 1 base, the J end lost 5 bases, and 9 bases lay between the germline ends. The chain's CDR3 is CSARAVEDQPQHF. DNA for the CDR3: TGCAGTGCTAGAGCTGTAGAAGATCAGCCCCAGCATTTT.

The V and J genes are TRBV19 and TRBJ2-1; TRBD2 matches at 7 bases. This CDR3 is 14 amino acids long. V lost 7 bases and J lost 7; bases outside the gene matches: 10. Germline V gene lookup returns CDR1 LNHDA and CDR2 SQIVND (reference sequence). CDR3 nucleotide sequence: TGTGCCAGTAAATTCCAGCGGGATTCTAATGAGCAGTTCTTC. The encoded protein is CASKFQRDSNEQFF.

The chain employs TRBV11-3 and TRBJ2-3, with a weak D call TRBD1 (6 bases). V was clipped by 6 bases and J by 11 bases, with 15 bases between them. The CDR3 contains 12 residues. The germline V gene encodes CDR1 SGHNT and CDR2 YENEEA. The CDR3 here is CASRSQGWGQYF. Written as DNA, the CDR3 is TGTGCCAGCAGGTCACAGGGATGGGGGCAGTATTTT.

The chain carries TRBV4-1 and TRBJ2-3; D possibly corresponds to TRBD2 (5 bases). V lost 4 bases to trimming and J lost 0 bases, with 8 bases between them. The CDR3 contains 14 residues. Germline lookup yields CDR1 MGHRA and CDR2 YSYEKL. The CDR3 nucleotides are TGCGCCAGCAGCCGAGCGGAAAGCACAGATACGCAGTATTTT. It yields the protein CASSRAESTDTQYF.

This clonotype was counted between two and nine times. This rearrangement joins TRBV9 to TRBJ2-7; 8 nucleotides align to TRBD1. Germline loops: CDR1 SGDLS, CDR2 YYNGEE. The CDR3 consists of 15 residues. V dropped 0 bases and J dropped 5; count of bases not matched to a gene: 7. The chain's CDR3 is CASSVGGQGSHEQYF. The CDR3 DNA sequence: TGTGCCAGCAGCGTAGGTGGACAGGGTTCCCACGAGCAGTACTTC. Drawing the rest from reference TRBV9 and TRBJ2-7, the complete variable domain is DSGVTQTPKHLITATGQRVTLRCSPRSGDLSVYWYQQSLDQGLQFLIQYYNGEERAKGNILERFSAQQFPDLHSELNLSSLELGDSALYFCASSVGGQGSHEQYFGPGTRLTVT.

This clonotype came up a few times. The gene calls are TRBV7-8 and TRBJ1-3; D is perhaps TRBD1 (5 bases). Germline V gives CDR1 SGHVS, CDR2 FQNEAQ. V gave up 1 base and J gave up 0 bases, with 16 bases separating them. This CDR3 comprises 18 residues. The CDR3 sequence: CASSLEVWQGRSGNTIYF. The CDR3 region has the DNA TGTGCCAGCAGCTTAGAGGTGTGGCAGGGTCGCTCTGGAAACACCATATATTTT.